Below are 30 T cell receptor beta chains sequenced from a single sample in a study of CD8+CD57+ T cells in acquired aplastic anemia. Researchers used genomic DNA as the template to profile TCR beta VDJ and CDR3. TCRdb re-derived calls from the reads in MiXCR, one entry per CDR3 protein. The sample has 150,000 to 200,000 distinct CDR3 sequences, more than 45% seen once. An expansion of CD8+CD57+ cells by flow cytometry had been shown in patients chosen for sequencing. Sequencing used sorted CD4+, CD8+, or CD8+CD57+ T cells (not recorded which) from PBMCs. Source of these receptors: a human donor with aplastic anemia.

Many counts were recorded for this clonotype. The rearrangement links TRBV24-1 to TRBJ1-5, with D possibly being TRBD1 (5 bases). The CDR3 is 14 residues long. The V end lost 4 bases, the J end lost 6 bases, and 12 bases lay between the germline ends. Looked up from germline, CDR1 is KGHDR and CDR2 is SFDVKD. CDR3 coding DNA: TGTGCCACCAGTGACACAGGTAAGGCTCAGCCCCAGCATTTT. This gives the protein CATSDTGKAQPQHF.

CDR3 nucleotides: TGTGCCAGCAGCTCGCCGACAGGGGGCACTGAAGCTTTCTTT. Translating it yields CASSSPTGGTEAFF. The rearrangement joins TRBV7-9 to TRBJ1-1; 9 bases match TRBD1. The V and J ends lost 4 bases and 4 bases, in that order; junction bases with no gene match: 4. The V gene's germline CDR1 is SEHNR and CDR2 FQNEAQ (reference sequence). This CDR3 comprises 14 residues.

The rearrangement links TRBV29-1 to TRBJ2-1; 9 nucleotides agree with TRBD2. The CDR3 runs to 15 residues. The germline V gene encodes CDR1 SQVTM and CDR2 ANQGSEA. After removal of 8 bases from V and 4 bases from J, the junction contained 12 bases not matched to a gene. The CDR3 loop reads CSPITAGLAYNEQFF. For the CDR3, the DNA is TGCAGCCCTATCACGGCGGGACTAGCTTACAATGAGCAGTTCTTC.

The CDR3 loop is CASSRDRSSYEQYF. DNA of the CDR3: TGCGCCAGCAGCCGGGACCGTAGCTCCTACGAGCAGTACTTC. The V call is TRBV5-1, the J call TRBJ2-7; TRBD1 or TRBD2 may be the D gene (5 bases each). The CDR3 covers 14 residues. Germline V lookup: CDR1 SGHRS, CDR2 YFSETQ. V lost 4 bases and J lost 0, with 11 bases in between.

This chain connects TRBV6-1 to TRBJ1-1, with TRBD1 identical over 8 bases. CDR1 and CDR2 from the germline V gene are MNHNS and SASEGT. The J segment lost 7 bases and the V segment lost 6 bases, leaving 4 bases of the junction unmatched. The CDR3 length is 12 residues. The DNA of the CDR3 is TGTGCCAGCAGCATGGACAGGGATGAAGCTTTCTTT. Encoded protein: CASSMDRDEAFF.

This clonotype was counted many times. The CDR3 DNA sequence: TGTGCCAGCAGCCAACGAAGGGGAACAAAAAGGGGAGAGACCCAGTACTTC. Translation gives CASSQRRGTKRGETQYF. The chain uses TRBV14 and TRBJ2-5; D possibly corresponds to TRBD1 (5 bases). Looked up from germline, CDR1 is SGHDN and CDR2 is FVKESK. CDR3 length: 17 residues. V gave up 2 bases and J gave up 4 bases, with 20 bases separating them. The full variable domain, completed using reference TRBV14 and TRBJ2-5, is EAGVTQFPSHSVIEKGQTVTLRCDPISGHDNLYWYRRVMGKEIKFLLHFVKESKQDESGMPNNRFLAERTGGTYSTLKVQPAELEDSGVYFCASSQRRGTKRGETQYFGPGTRLLVL.

This clonotype was detected many times. The chain joins TRBV5-1 to TRBJ2-7; D uncertain. V lost 1 base and J lost 6, with 20 bases in between. CDR1 is SGHRS, CDR2 YFSETQ, per germline. There are 16 residues in the CDR3. The CDR3 spells CASSLKTTAYSSEQYF. CDR3 nucleotides: TGCGCCAGCAGCTTGAAGACGACCGCGTATTCAAGCGAGCAGTACTTC.

In its sample, this clonotype was seen a few times. This chain connects TRBV6-1 to TRBJ1-4; 10 nucleotides line up with TRBD1. Per the germline V gene, CDR1 is MNHNS and CDR2 is SASEGT. The CDR3 covers 16 residues. Trimming at V came to 5 bases and at J to 1 base, leaving 4 bases not matched to a gene. In DNA, the CDR3 is TGTGCCAGCAGTCCGGGACAGGGGCAAACTAATGAAAAACTGTTTTTT. Residues: CASSPGQGQTNEKLFF.

The chain links TRBV2 to TRBJ1-2; D is uncertain. The germline V and J ends were trimmed by 10 bases and 4 bases, with 10 bases remaining between them. From germline, CDR1 is SNHLY and CDR2 FYNNEI. The CDR3 extends over 11 amino acids. CDR3 in DNA: TGTGCCATCGAAGATGGCTATGGCTACACCTTC. Its translation is CAIEDGYGYTF.

Many counts were recorded for this clonotype. V gene TRBV12-3 or TRBV12-4 combines with J gene TRBJ1-2; D perhaps matches TRBD1 (6 bases). The V and J ends lost 4 bases and 1 base respectively, with 16 bases between them. CDR3 size: 16 residues. DNA of the CDR3: TGTGCCAGCAGTTCCAGGGGTCTGGCGGGTAACTATGGCTACACCTTC. It yields the protein CASSSRGLAGNYGYTF.

By sample fraction, this clonotype is medium-sized. This sequence joins TRBV25-1 and TRBJ1-2; D remains ambiguous. The CDR3 covers 13 residues. The ends were cut back, 2 bases at V and 7 bases at J, with 11 bases in the middle. CDR1 and CDR2 (germline): MGHDK, SYGVNS. CDR3 bases: TGTGCCAGCAGTGAAGAATGGGGAGGTGGCTACACCTTC. It encodes CASSEEWGGGYTF.

This clonotype has just a few counts. A clone one base away is much larger, so this may be a read error. The CDR3 ends on some other residue instead of the conserved phenylalanine or tryptophan, so this is likely a read error. The rearrangement joins TRBV12-3 or TRBV12-4 to TRBJ2-7; 8 bases agree with TRBD2. There are 13 residues in the CDR3. With V trimmed by 7 bases and J by 3 bases, 5 bases remained unmatched. The CDR3: CASNRGGFYEQYS. For the CDR3, the DNA is TGTGCCAGCAATCGGGGGGGCTTCTACGAGCAGTACTCC.

The V and J genes are TRBV24-1 and TRBJ2-5; D perhaps matches TRBD2 (5 bases). Germline CDR1 and CDR2: KGHDR and SFDVKD. CDR3 length equals 14 residues. The ends were cut back, 4 bases at V and 9 bases at J, with 17 bases in the middle. The CDR3 nucleotides read TGTGCCACCAGTGAGTGCACGGGGTTGGAGCCCCAGTACTTC. Its protein is CATSECTGLEPQYF.

This clonotype showed up many times. This sequence joins TRBV29-1 and TRBJ1-2; 12 bases match TRBD1. Per germline, CDR1 SQVTM and CDR2 ANQGSEA. CDR3 length equals 13 residues. With 4 bases clipped from V and 7 bases from J, the junction kept 4 bases outside the gene matches. CDR3 coding DNA: TGCAGCGTTGGAGGGACAGGGGGCGGTGGCTACACCTTC. It is translated as CSVGGTGGGGYTF.

The genes are TRBV25-1 and TRBJ1-2, with D possibly matching TRBD1 (6 bases). In germline, CDR1 is MGHDK, CDR2 SYGVNS. The CDR3 loop spans 15 amino acids. V lost 6 bases and J lost 4, with 18 bases in between. DNA of the CDR3: TGTGCCAGCAGCGAGACGGGGGCCGGTCTCTATGGCTACACCTTC. Its protein is CASSETGAGLYGYTF.

This clonotype was observed many times. The chain recombines TRBV9 with TRBJ1-6; unclear D gene. The CDR3 is made up of 15 amino acids. Germline lookup yields CDR1 SGDLS and CDR2 YYNGEE. The germline V and J ends were trimmed by 0 bases and 10 bases, with 14 bases remaining between them. The CDR3 sequence: CASSVGGEVWSPLHF. CDR3 sequence (DNA): TGTGCCAGCAGCGTAGGTGGGGAGGTATGGTCACCCCTCCACTTT.

This clonotype was detected once. This could be a read error, since a much larger clone is one nucleotide away. Since the CDR3 does not end with the conserved phenylalanine or tryptophan, this likely comes from a read error. This CDR3 is CASSPQGIEQYL. CDR3 coding DNA: TGTGCCAGCTCACCACAGGGGATCGAGCAGTACCTC. The chain combines TRBV18 with TRBJ2-7, with D perhaps matching TRBD1 (5 bases). There are 12 residues in the CDR3. V was cut by 1 base and J by 6 bases, with 7 bases left in between. Germline CDR1 is KGHSH and CDR2 is LQKENI.

The CDR3 DNA sequence: TGTGCCAGCAGGACAGGGTTCACAGATACGCAGTATTTT. As protein: CASRTGFTDTQYF. The V and J genes are TRBV2 and TRBJ2-3, with 7 bases matching TRBD1. Germline-derived CDR1 and CDR2 are SNHLY and FYNNEI. V gave up 6 bases and J gave up 2 bases; unmatched junction bases: 2. The CDR3 runs 13 residues.

Details on this clonotype: This may stem from a read error, because a much larger clone lies one nucleotide away. This chain uses TRBV9 with TRBJ1-2; D is unclear. CDR3 length: 14 residues. Trimming pared 0 bases from V and 6 bases from J, leaving 12 bases between. Germline V gene sequence: CDR1 SGDLS, CDR2 YYNGEE. The CDR3 spells CASSVGYPRDGYTF. The CDR3 coding sequence is TGTGCCAGCAGCGTAGGCTATCCCCGGGATGGCTACACCTTC. Drawing the rest from reference TRBV9 and TRBJ1-2, the complete variable domain is DSGVTQTPKHLITATGQRVTLRCSPRSGDLSVYWYQQSLDQGLQFLIQYYNGEERAKGNILERFSAQQFPDLHSELNLSSLELGDSALYFCASSVGYPRDGYTFGSGTRLTVV.

The rearrangement joins TRBV6-2 or TRBV6-3 to TRBJ2-5; perhaps TRBD1 as D (5 bases). The CDR3 covers 15 residues. Looked up from germline, CDR1 is MNHEY and CDR2 is SVGEGT. V was clipped by 2 bases and J by 2 bases, with 12 bases between them. The CDR3 coding sequence is TGTGCCAGCAGTTACGCTCACAGGACGCAAGAGACCCAGTACTTC. Its translation is CASSYAHRTQETQYF.

In its sample, this clonotype was seen many times. The J gene is TRBJ2-7, the V gene TRBV7-9, with 11 positions matching TRBD2. The CDR3 extends over 15 amino acids. Germline lookup yields CDR1 SEHNR and CDR2 FQNEAQ (reference sequence). The J segment lost 3 bases and the V segment lost 2 bases, leaving 3 bases of the junction unmatched. CDR3 in amino acids: CASSLKTSGDYEQYF. The DNA of the CDR3 is TGTGCCAGCAGCTTAAAGACTAGCGGGGACTACGAGCAGTACTTC.

About this clonotype itself: A much more abundant neighbour one base away suggests this may be a read error. This chain connects TRBV20-1 to TRBJ2-3, with 16 bases fitting TRBD2. The CDR3 is made up of 17 amino acids. From germline, CDR1 is DFQATT and CDR2 SNEGSKA (reference sequence). The CDR3 nucleotides read TGCAGTGCTACGGGACTAGCGGGAGGGTCTGAAACAGATACGCGGTATTTT. It codes for CSATGLAGGSETDTRYF.

This clonotype showed up many times. The chain joins TRBV6-5 to TRBJ1-1, with D hard to call. Germline lookup yields CDR1 MNHEY and CDR2 SVGAGI. Trimming took 7 bases from V and 4 from J, leaving 13 bases between them. The CDR3 sequence is 13 residues long. The CDR3 loop is CASKPPWGTEAFF. Here the CDR3 DNA reads TGTGCCAGCAAACCCCCGTGGGGCACTGAAGCTTTCTTT.

This clonotype was detected many times. The CDR3 DNA reads TGCGCCAGCAGCTGGGACAGCTCGAACACCGGGGAGCTGTTTTTT. This gives the protein CASSWDSSNTGELFF. The rearrangement joins TRBV5-1 to TRBJ2-2; TRBD1 aligns across 7 bases. Germline V lookup: CDR1 SGHRS, CDR2 YFSETQ. V trimming: 3 bases; J trimming: 0 bases; junction bases outside the gene matches: 2. The CDR3 sequence is 15 residues long. The whole variable domain, remainder taken from reference TRBV5-1 and TRBJ2-2, is KAGVTQTPRYLIKTRGQQVTLSCSPISGHRSVSWYQQTPGQGLQFLFEYFSETQRNKGNFPGRFSGRQFSNSRSEMNVSTLELGDSALYLCASSWDSSNTGELFFGEGSRLTVL.

Many counts were recorded for this clonotype. The chain uses TRBV20-1 and TRBJ2-3; 10 nucleotides line up with TRBD2. CDR1 DFQATT and CDR2 SNEGSKA come from the germline V gene (reference sequence). J lost 5 bases, V lost 2 bases, and 4 bases had no gene match. This CDR3 has 14 residues. The CDR3 sequence: CSARSGGAGDTQYF. The CDR3 nucleotides are TGCAGTGCTAGAAGCGGGGGGGCAGGAGATACGCAGTATTTT.

Ten or more counts support this clonotype. The chain has TRBV9 and TRBJ2-1, with D possibly being TRBD1 (6 bases). Trimming pared 7 bases from V and 0 bases from J, leaving 14 bases between. The CDR3 has 15 residues. CDR1 and CDR2 (germline): SGDLS, YYNGEE. The DNA of the CDR3 is TGTGCCAGCTCCCAAACAGGGAGCTCCTACAATGAGCAGTTCTTC. The encoded protein is CASSQTGSSYNEQFF.

The chain is built from TRBV2 and TRBJ1-2, with a weak D call TRBD1 (6 bases). V was cut by 7 bases and J by 2 bases, with 14 bases left in between. Germline V CDR1 and CDR2: SNHLY, FYNNEI. The CDR3 length is 14 residues. The CDR3: CASTMNRANYGYTF. Written as DNA, the CDR3 is TGTGCCAGCACCATGAACAGGGCCAACTATGGCTACACCTTC.

The CDR3 reads CASSGEGTGETEAFF. As DNA, the CDR3 is TGTGCCAGCAGCGGAGAGGGGACAGGGGAAACTGAAGCTTTCTTT. This chain connects TRBV11-2 to TRBJ1-1; 10 nucleotides align to TRBD1. The CDR3 extends over 15 amino acids. Germline CDR1 and CDR2: SGHAT and FQNNGV. V was clipped by 5 bases and J by 5 bases; unmatched bases: 8.

The chain joins TRBV2 to TRBJ1-2; no clear D. Looked up from germline, CDR1 is SNHLY and CDR2 is FYNNEI. CDR3 length equals 10 residues. Trimming stripped 7 bases from V and 7 bases from J, with 7 bases between. CDR3 nucleotides: TGTGCCAGCACTGATGGTGGCTACACCTTC. The encoded protein is CASTDGGYTF. The full variable domain, completed using reference TRBV2 and TRBJ1-2, is EPEVTQTPSHQVTQMGQEVILRCVPISNHLYFYWYRQILGQKVEFLVSFYNNEISEKSEIFDDQFSVERPDGSNFTLKIRSTKLEDSAMYFCASTDGGYTFGSGTRLTVV.

This chain links TRBV29-1 with TRBJ1-1, with no clear D. V shed 6 bases and J shed 1 base, with 12 bases lying between them. The CDR3 consists of 13 residues. CDR1 and CDR2 from the germline V gene are SQVTM and ANQGSEA. CDR3 protein: CSVRGPWNTEAFF. Written as DNA, the CDR3 is TGCAGCGTCCGTGGGCCCTGGAACACTGAAGCTTTCTTT.